The 21 T cell receptor beta chains in this list originate from one sample, sequenced in a study of response to subunit inactivated influenza vaccine. TCRdb reprocessed the RT-PCR reads via MiXCR and lists one record per CDR3 protein. The sample consists of about 540,000 distinct CDR3 sequences, approximately 24% of them appearing once. This sample was also put to use in a study of T cells expressing NK-cell markers. That paper states: Libraries used 5'RACE template switching adding universal primer site and UMIs.

The sample in question was CD4+ T cells sorted from PBMCs, obtained less than 13 days after vaccination. These receptors were obtained from a man aged 50 or older who received an inactivated influenza vaccine.

This clonotype was seen more than once but under ten times. This chain joins TRBV12-3 or TRBV12-4 and TRBJ2-7; 11 positions agree with TRBD2. After removal of 6 bases from V and 4 bases from J, the junction contained 8 bases not matched to a gene. The CDR3 totals 15 residues. The CDR3 spells CASSPTSGIEYEQYF. The CDR3 DNA is TGTGCCAGCAGCCCGACTAGCGGGATTGAGTACGAGCAGTACTTC.

The rearrangement joins TRBV4-3 to TRBJ2-7; 8 nucleotides agree with TRBD2. The CDR3 is 16 residues long. With V trimmed by 2 bases and J by 3 bases, 9 bases remained unmatched. Per germline, CDR1 LGHNA and CDR2 YSLEER. CDR3 sequence reads: CASSQYLTGGFYEQYF. As DNA, the CDR3 is TGCGCCAGCAGCCAATATTTGACGGGGGGGTTCTACGAGCAGTACTTC.

A few counts support this clonotype. The gene calls are TRBV4-1 and TRBJ2-1; 8 nucleotides align to TRBD1. V lost 2 bases, J lost 5 bases, and 5 bases stayed unmatched. Germline lookup yields CDR1 MGHRA and CDR2 YSYEKL. This CDR3 has 15 residues. The CDR3: CASSQPGTGNNEQFF. The CDR3 DNA is TGCGCCAGCAGCCAACCAGGGACAGGTAACAATGAGCAGTTCTTC.

The CDR3: CASSGVASGANVLTF. CDR3 in DNA: TGTGCCAGCAGCGGAGTTGCCTCTGGGGCCAACGTCCTGACTTTC. The chain employs TRBV12-3 or TRBV12-4 and TRBJ2-6; D call uncertain. Trimming shortened V by 6 bases and J by 0 bases, and 9 bases separated the two germline ends. This CDR3 region has 15 residues.

This clonotype was recorded only once. The rearrangement links TRBV11-2 to TRBJ2-1; 8 bases agree with TRBD2. Trimming at V came to 6 bases and at J to 6 bases, leaving 16 bases not matched to a gene. Germline V gene sequence: CDR1 SGHAT, CDR2 FQNNGV. The CDR3 has 17 residues. CDR3 coding DNA: TGTGCCAGCAGATCCCTTGTGGGTAGCGGGGAGGTCAATGAGCAGTTCTTC. Protein product: CASRSLVGSGEVNEQFF.

The chain has TRBV20-1 and TRBJ2-5; no reliable D call. Trimming left V 5 bases short and J 2 bases short, with 9 bases between. From germline, CDR1 is DFQATT and CDR2 SNEGSKA (reference sequence). This CDR3 has 12 residues. The CDR3 reads CSAEYKQETQYF. The CDR3 DNA reads as TGCAGTGCTGAGTACAAACAAGAGACCCAGTACTTC.

There are a few counts of this clonotype. The rearrangement uses TRBV5-5 and TRBJ2-2; 8 bases match TRBD1. The length of the CDR3 is 16 residues. Germline CDR1 reads SGHKS; CDR2 reads YYEKEE (reference sequence). With V trimmed by 4 bases and J by 5 bases, 10 bases remained unmatched. The CDR3 here is CASSLTGEVRTGELFF. The DNA of the CDR3 is TGTGCCAGCAGCCTGACAGGGGAGGTCCGGACCGGGGAGCTGTTTTTT.

The chain is built from TRBV6-2 or TRBV6-3 and TRBJ2-2; D unresolved. The length of the CDR3 is 16 residues. Germline-derived CDR1 and CDR2 are MNHEY and SVGEGT. V shed 3 bases and J shed 3 bases, with 14 bases lying between them. The CDR3 DNA reads TGTGCCAGCAGTTATAATGGATGGTCGGACACCGGGGAGCTGTTTTTT. Its translation is CASSYNGWSDTGELFF.

This clonotype appeared a few times. V and J are TRBV28 and TRBJ2-7; maybe TRBD1 (6 bases). This CDR3 is built from 15 residues. V shed 4 bases and J shed 3 bases, with 16 bases lying between them. Germline assignment: CDR1 MDHEN and CDR2 SYDVKM. In DNA form, the CDR3 reads TGTGCCAGCAGTTCCCCCCCAGCAGGGGACTACGAGCAGTACTTC. It yields the protein CASSSPPAGDYEQYF.

This clonotype was observed a few times. The chain has TRBV5-1 and TRBJ2-1, with no clear D. This CDR3 has 17 residues. Trimming cost V 2 bases and J 2 bases, with 17 bases left between them. Per germline, CDR1 SGHRS and CDR2 YFSETQ. CDR3 residues: CASSLTLTGLTYNEQFF. As DNA, the CDR3 is TGCGCCAGCAGCTTAACCCTGACGGGTCTGACCTACAATGAGCAGTTCTTC.

In this sample, this clonotype turned up a few times. The chain employs TRBV29-1 and TRBJ2-7, with D perhaps TRBD1 (6 bases). The germline V gene encodes CDR1 SQVTM and CDR2 ANQGSEA. This CDR3 contains 12 residues. The CDR3 DNA reads TGCAACAATAACAGGGTTTTCTACGAGCAGTACTTC. This encodes CNNNRVFYEQYF.

The chain carries TRBV20-1 and TRBJ2-5, with 7 bases matching TRBD2. CDR1 is DFQATT and CDR2 is SNEGSKA in the germline V gene (reference sequence). J was trimmed by 2 bases and V by 6 bases; bases with no gene match: 6. The CDR3 loop spans 13 amino acids. The CDR3 loop is CSAAEAGQETQYF. The DNA of the CDR3 is TGCAGTGCCGCCGAAGCGGGGCAAGAGACCCAGTACTTC.

Only a few counts were recorded for this clonotype. The chain carries TRBV6-2 or TRBV6-3 and TRBJ2-7; 9 nucleotides align to TRBD1. V lost 6 bases and J lost 4; bases outside the gene matches: 10. The CDR3 loop spans 15 amino acids. The germline gives CDR1 MNHEY, CDR2 SVGEGT. The CDR3 coding sequence is TGTGCCAGCAGACGTCCGGGACAGGGACTTTACGAGCAGTACTTC. As protein: CASRRPGQGLYEQYF.

The chain carries TRBV13 and TRBJ2-1, with 8 bases aligning to TRBD2. Germline CDR1 is PRHDT and CDR2 is FYEKMQ (reference sequence). The junction had 11 bases not matched to a gene; V was cut back by 5 bases and J by 5 bases. CDR3 length: 16 residues. The CDR3 sequence is CASSAIPGGGNNEQFF. DNA of the CDR3: TGTGCCAGCAGCGCCATTCCTGGCGGGGGGAACAATGAGCAGTTCTTC.

This chain links TRBV15 with TRBJ2-7, with a possible D match to TRBD1 (6 bases). Trimming removed 0 bases from V and 2 bases from J, with 8 bases in between. Germline CDR1 LNHNV, CDR2 YYDKDF (reference sequence). CDR3 length: 14 amino acids. The CDR3: CATSRDRDTYEQYF. The CDR3 DNA is TGTGCCACCAGCAGAGACAGGGACACCTACGAGCAGTACTTC.

The chain has TRBV6-5 and TRBJ1-6; no definite D call. Germline CDR1 MNHEY, CDR2 SVGAGI. The CDR3 spans 15 residues. The V gene lost 0 bases and the J gene lost 2 bases, with 5 bases spanning the gap. The CDR3 sequence is CASSYSKPYNSPLHF. The CDR3 coding sequence is TGTGCCAGCAGTTACTCGAAGCCCTATAATTCACCCCTCCACTTT.

This clonotype was seen a handful of times. The chain couples TRBV5-1 to TRBJ1-1; no reliable D call. Deletions cut 2 bases from V and 0 bases from J, with 11 bases between. There are 15 residues in the CDR3. CDR1 SGHRS and CDR2 YFSETQ come from the germline V gene. CDR3: CASSFQSEVNTEAFF. DNA for the CDR3: TGCGCCAGCAGCTTCCAGAGTGAAGTGAACACTGAAGCTTTCTTT.

This clonotype was recorded many times. The chain combines TRBV10-3 with TRBJ2-1, with D possibly matching TRBD2 (5 bases). Trimming removed 4 bases at V and 7 bases at J, with 14 bases between. In germline, CDR1 is ENHRY, CDR2 SYGVKD. The CDR3 is 14 amino acids. The CDR3 nucleotides read TGTGCCATCAGTGGAATTGGCAGGAGGAATGAGCAGTTCTTC. Protein: CAISGIGRRNEQFF.

The chain uses TRBV11-2 and TRBJ2-1, with 7 nucleotides matching TRBD2. CDR1 is SGHAT and CDR2 is FQNNGV in the germline V gene. This CDR3 comprises 14 residues. Trimming took 5 bases from V and 8 from J; bases not matched to a gene: 9. The CDR3 DNA is TGTGCCAGCAGCGAAGGACTAGAGAAGCATGAGCAGTTCTTC. It specifies CASSEGLEKHEQFF.

In this sample, this clonotype turned up a few times. The chain has TRBV9 and TRBJ1-5; D remains ambiguous. Trimming removed 3 bases from V and 0 bases from J, with 7 bases in between. The CDR3 is 14 residues long. Germline values: CDR1 SGDLS, CDR2 YYNGEE. This chain's CDR3 is CASSAGYSNQPQHF. CDR3 sequence (DNA): TGTGCCAGCAGCGCAGGATATAGCAATCAGCCCCAGCATTTT.

The table lists this clonotype with many counts. The rearrangement joins TRBV12-3 or TRBV12-4 to TRBJ1-1, with 7 bases lining up with TRBD1. CDR3 length: 15 amino acids. V was pared by 5 bases and J by 2 bases, with 8 bases of the junction left unmatched. The CDR3 DNA sequence: TGTGCCAGCAGTCCCCTACAGGGGTTAAACACTGAAGCTTTCTTT. Protein sequence: CASSPLQGLNTEAFF.